A single sample is the source of the 18 T cell receptor beta chains below, sequenced in a study of blood T cell repertoires in COVID-19. The repertoire was sequenced with immunoSEQ multiplex PCR; TCRdb's copy has only in-frame clones and lacks some. The sample includes 300,000 to 350,000 clones, approximately 83% seen only once; the top ten take around 2.1%. Sequencing used PBMCs or T cells enriched from blood (not recorded which). These receptors came from a man aged 30 to 45 who had recovered from COVID-19.

The chain has TRBV15 and TRBJ1-5; no clear D. This CDR3 comprises 14 residues. Germline values: CDR1 LNHNV, CDR2 YYDKDF (reference sequence). V was pared by 5 bases and J by 0 bases, with 8 bases between. CDR3 in amino acids: CATSSPGSNQPQHF. CDR3 coding DNA: TGTGCCACCAGCTCCCCCGGTAGCAATCAGCCCCAGCATTTT.

On this clone itself: The junction differs from germline at one of its ends, possibly a read error. The chain recombines TRBV19 with TRBJ2-7; 7 nucleotides match TRBD1. The CDR3 consists of 13 residues. Germline V lookup: CDR1 LNHDA, CDR2 SQIVND (reference sequence). CDR3 in amino acids: CASTQGISHEQYF. The DNA of the CDR3 is TGTGCCAGTACACAGGGGATCTCCCACGAGCAGTACTTC. Filled out from reference TRBV19 and TRBJ2-7, the complete variable domain reads DGGITQSPKYLFRKEGQNVTLSCEQNLNHDAMYWYRQDPGQGLRLIYYSQIVNDFQKGDIAEGYSVSREKKESFPLTVTSAQKNPTAFYLCASTQGISHEQYFGPGTRLTVT.

In its sample, this clone was seen once. Other DNA sequences in the same sample also yield this CDR3. This chain uses TRBV7-2 with TRBJ1-2; tentatively, D is TRBD1 (5 bases). CDR3 length: 13 amino acids. Germline CDR1 is SGHTA and CDR2 is FQGNSA. Trimming cost V 0 bases and J 7 bases, with 9 bases left between them. The CDR3 bases are TGTGCCAGCAGCTTAGCTAGGGGTGGTGGCTACACCTTC. Protein: CASSLARGGGYTF.

The gene calls are TRBV6-1 and TRBJ1-2; perhaps TRBD1 as D (5 bases). CDR3 length: 14 residues. Trimming removed 3 bases from V and 8 bases from J, with 16 bases in between. Per the germline V gene, CDR1 is MNHNS and CDR2 is SASEGT. Here the CDR3 reads CASSEGLGRLGYTF. CDR3 DNA: TGTGCCAGCAGTGAGGGACTGGGGAGGTTGGGCTACACCTTC.

The V gene is TRBV5-4, the J gene TRBJ2-1, with a weak D call TRBD1 (6 bases). V shed 5 bases and J shed 0 bases, with 12 bases lying between them. In germline, CDR1 is SGHNT, CDR2 YYREEE (reference sequence). The CDR3 loop spans 15 amino acids. Here the CDR3 reads CASRRDTSSYNEQFF. CDR3 sequence (DNA): TGTGCCAGCAGGAGGGACACTAGCTCCTACAATGAGCAGTTCTTC.

The gene calls are TRBV2 and TRBJ2-4; D remains unclear. With 8 bases removed from V and 4 bases from J, the gap between germline ends came to 12 bases. The germline V gene has CDR1 SNHLY and CDR2 FYNNEI. This CDR3 has 13 residues. CDR3 sequence (DNA): TGTGCCAGCGCCAGTCAGTCTAAAAACATTCAGTACTTC. Translating it yields CASASQSKNIQYF.

The rearrangement links TRBV29-1 to TRBJ1-2, with 7 bases aligning to TRBD1. The V gene's germline CDR1 is SQVTM and CDR2 ANQGSEA. The J segment lost 1 base and the V segment lost 4 bases, leaving 3 bases of the junction unmatched. This CDR3 contains 13 residues. The CDR3, as DNA: TGCAGCGTTGGGGACAGCTTTAACTATGGCTACACCTTC. Translating gives CSVGDSFNYGYTF.

The chain recombines TRBV5-1 with TRBJ1-3, with D uncertain. The germline V and J ends were trimmed by 4 bases and 4 bases, with 12 bases remaining between them. The CDR3 has 14 residues. CDR1 is SGHRS, CDR2 YFSETQ, per germline. CDR3 sequence (DNA): TGCGCCAGCAGCCCCCGCGGGCACGGAAACACCATATATTTT. Its translation is CASSPRGHGNTIYF.

V usage is TRBV29-1 and J usage is TRBJ1-2; D uncertain. Per germline, CDR1 SQVTM and CDR2 ANQGSEA. The CDR3 has 12 residues. With 7 bases removed from V and 4 bases from J, the gap between germline ends came to 13 bases. CDR3 in DNA: TGCAGCGCCGGGGAGTCTGCCTATGGCTACACCTTC. It specifies CSAGESAYGYTF. Full variable domain (rest looked up from reference TRBV29-1 and TRBJ1-2): SAVISQKPSRDICQRGTSLTIQCQVDSQVTMMFWYRQQPGQSLTLIATANQGSEATYESGFVIDKFPISRPNLTFSTLTVSNMSPEDSSIYLCSAGESAYGYTFGSGTRLTVV.

The chain has TRBV5-4 and TRBJ2-6, with D unresolved. The CDR3 sequence is 13 residues long. V lost 6 bases and J lost 5, with 9 bases in between. Germline CDR1 SGHNT, CDR2 YYREEE (reference sequence). The CDR3: CASKENWANVLTF. The CDR3 DNA follows: TGTGCCAGCAAAGAGAACTGGGCCAACGTCCTGACTTTC.

The gene calls are TRBV24-1 and TRBJ2-7; no definite D call. Per the germline V gene, CDR1 is KGHDR and CDR2 is SFDVKD. This CDR3 spans 14 amino acids. Trimming pared 5 bases from V and 1 base from J, leaving 11 bases between. The CDR3 DNA follows: TGTGCCACCAGTGCGGGTCGTAATTCCTACGAGCAGTACTTC. Its protein is CATSAGRNSYEQYF.

In its sample, this clone was seen once. The rearrangement joins TRBV2 to TRBJ1-4; D uncertain. Trimming took off 7 bases at V and 0 bases at J, with 9 bases between the two ends. The germline V gene encodes CDR1 SNHLY and CDR2 FYNNEI. This CDR3 is 14 amino acids long. Here the CDR3 DNA reads TGTGCCAGCATACAGAGACCAACTAATGAAAAACTGTTTTTT. Its protein product is CASIQRPTNEKLFF.

This clone was recorded a few times. The chain employs TRBV7-2 and TRBJ1-5; 9 nucleotides line up with TRBD1. The V gene end was trimmed by 5 bases and the J gene end by 4 bases; junction bases not matched to a gene: 6. Per the germline V gene, CDR1 is SGHTA and CDR2 is FQGNSA. CDR3 length: 15 amino acids. The CDR3 loop reads CASSPPGTGNQPQHF. The DNA for the CDR3 is TGTGCCAGCAGCCCCCCCGGGACAGGGAATCAGCCCCAGCATTTT.

The gene calls are TRBV6-1 and TRBJ1-2; tentative D call: TRBD1 (6 bases). This CDR3 comprises 14 residues. Deletions cut 1 base from V and 5 bases from J, with 11 bases between. From germline, CDR1 is MNHNS and CDR2 SASEGT. DNA of the CDR3: TGTGCCAGCAGTGAAGTAGGACAGCTATATGGCTACACCTTC. It yields the protein CASSEVGQLYGYTF.

V is TRBV7-9 and J is TRBJ2-7; D uncertain. The CDR3 totals 15 residues. Germline lookup yields CDR1 SEHNR and CDR2 FQNEAQ (reference sequence). The germline V and J ends were trimmed by 3 bases and 6 bases, with 18 bases remaining between them. Here the CDR3 DNA reads TGTGCCAGCAGCTTCACGGCAGCTTCTAGAGGCGAGCAGTACTTC. Its protein is CASSFTAASRGEQYF.

The chain has TRBV7-9 and TRBJ1-2; D ambiguous. Between the trimmed V and J ends, which lost 3 bases and 0 bases, there was a span of 8 bases. The CDR3 totals 14 residues. In germline, CDR1 is SEHNR, CDR2 FQNEAQ (reference sequence). The CDR3 is CASSLDSANYGYTF. The CDR3 coding sequence is TGTGCCAGCAGCTTGGACTCAGCTAACTATGGCTACACCTTC.

The rearrangement links TRBV6-1 to TRBJ2-7; no clear D gene. From germline, CDR1 is MNHNS and CDR2 SASEGT. Trimming took 3 bases from V and 6 from J, leaving 6 bases between them. The CDR3 totals 11 residues. The chain's CDR3 is CASSESVEQYF. The CDR3 DNA reads as TGTGCCAGCAGTGAGTCCGTCGAGCAGTACTTC.

This rearrangement joins TRBV15 to TRBJ1-5, with D uncertain. The CDR3 sequence is 16 residues long. Germline V gene lookup returns CDR1 LNHNV and CDR2 YYDKDF (reference sequence). The germline V and J ends were trimmed by 2 bases and 2 bases, with 13 bases remaining between them. CDR3 nucleotide sequence: TGTGCCACCAGCAGATTAGCGGTGCAAGGCAATCAGCCCCAGCATTTT. It encodes CATSRLAVQGNQPQHF.